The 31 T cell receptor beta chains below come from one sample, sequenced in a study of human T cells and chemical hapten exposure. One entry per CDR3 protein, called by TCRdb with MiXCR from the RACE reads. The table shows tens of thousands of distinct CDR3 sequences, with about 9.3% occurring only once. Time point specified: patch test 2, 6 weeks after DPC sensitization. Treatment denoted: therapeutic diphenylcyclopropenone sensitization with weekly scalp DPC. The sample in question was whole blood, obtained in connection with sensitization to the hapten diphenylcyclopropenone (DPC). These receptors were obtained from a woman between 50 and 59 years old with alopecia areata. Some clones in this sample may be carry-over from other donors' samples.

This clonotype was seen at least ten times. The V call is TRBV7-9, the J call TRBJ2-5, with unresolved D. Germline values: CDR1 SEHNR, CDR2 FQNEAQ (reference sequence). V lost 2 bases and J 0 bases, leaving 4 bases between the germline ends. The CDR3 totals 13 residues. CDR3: CASSLNNQETQYF. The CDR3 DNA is TGTGCCAGCAGCTTAAATAACCAAGAGACCCAGTACTTC.

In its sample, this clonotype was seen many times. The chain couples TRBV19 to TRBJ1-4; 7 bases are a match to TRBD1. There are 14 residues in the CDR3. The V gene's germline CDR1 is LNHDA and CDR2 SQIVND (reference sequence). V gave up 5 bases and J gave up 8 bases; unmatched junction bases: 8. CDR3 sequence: CASSSPGGEEKLFF. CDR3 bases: TGTGCCAGTAGTTCGCCAGGGGGAGAAGAAAAACTGTTTTTT.

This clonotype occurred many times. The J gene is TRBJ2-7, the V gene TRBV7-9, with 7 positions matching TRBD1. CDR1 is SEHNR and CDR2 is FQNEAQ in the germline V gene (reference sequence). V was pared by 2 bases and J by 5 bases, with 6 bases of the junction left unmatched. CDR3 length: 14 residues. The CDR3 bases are TGTGCCAGCAGCTTATCCTCCGGGACAGACGAGCAGTACTTC. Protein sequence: CASSLSSGTDEQYF.

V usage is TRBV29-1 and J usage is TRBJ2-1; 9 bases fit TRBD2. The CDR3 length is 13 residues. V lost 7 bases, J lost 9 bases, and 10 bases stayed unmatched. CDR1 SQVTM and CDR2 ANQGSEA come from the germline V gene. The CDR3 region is CSGTLAGAGEQFF. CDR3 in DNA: TGCAGCGGAACTTTAGCGGGAGCGGGTGAGCAGTTCTTC.

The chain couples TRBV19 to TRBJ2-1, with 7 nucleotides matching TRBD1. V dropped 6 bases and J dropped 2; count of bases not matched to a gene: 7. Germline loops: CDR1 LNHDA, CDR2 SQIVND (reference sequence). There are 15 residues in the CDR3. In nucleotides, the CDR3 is TGTGCCAGTAGACCGGACAGGAGCCCCTACAATGAGCAGTTCTTC. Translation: CASRPDRSPYNEQFF.

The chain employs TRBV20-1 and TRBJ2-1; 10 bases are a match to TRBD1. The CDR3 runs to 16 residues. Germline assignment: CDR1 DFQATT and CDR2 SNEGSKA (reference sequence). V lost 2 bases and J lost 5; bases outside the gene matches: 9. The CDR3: CSARPSSGTGDNEQFF. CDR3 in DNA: TGCAGTGCTAGACCTTCTTCCGGGACAGGGGACAATGAGCAGTTCTTC.

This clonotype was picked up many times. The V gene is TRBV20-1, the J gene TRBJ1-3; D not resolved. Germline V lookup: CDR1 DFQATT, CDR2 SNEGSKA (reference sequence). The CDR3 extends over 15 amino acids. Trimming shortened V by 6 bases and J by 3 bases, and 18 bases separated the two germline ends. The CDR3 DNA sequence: TGCAGTGCAAGAAGAGGTATGGGGAGTGGAAACACCATATATTTT. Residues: CSARRGMGSGNTIYF.

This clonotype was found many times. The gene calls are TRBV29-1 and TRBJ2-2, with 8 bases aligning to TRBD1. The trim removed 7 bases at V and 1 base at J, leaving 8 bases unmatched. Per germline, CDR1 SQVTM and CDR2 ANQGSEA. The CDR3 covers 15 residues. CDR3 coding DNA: TGCAGCGGGGGGTCCGGGACAGGGAACACCGGGGAGCTGTTTTTT. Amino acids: CSGGSGTGNTGELFF.

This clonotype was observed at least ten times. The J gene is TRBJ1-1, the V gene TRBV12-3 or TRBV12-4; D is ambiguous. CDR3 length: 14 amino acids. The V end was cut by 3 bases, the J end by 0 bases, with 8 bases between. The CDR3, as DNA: TGTGCCAGCAGTTTCTCTTCTATGAACACTGAAGCTTTCTTT. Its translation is CASSFSSMNTEAFF.

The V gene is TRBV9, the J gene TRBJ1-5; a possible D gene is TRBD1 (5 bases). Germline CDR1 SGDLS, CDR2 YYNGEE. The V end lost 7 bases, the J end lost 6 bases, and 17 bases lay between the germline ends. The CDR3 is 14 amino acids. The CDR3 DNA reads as TGTGCCAGCTATCAGTCTAGGGGTGGTCAGCCCCAGCATTTT. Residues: CASYQSRGGQPQHF.

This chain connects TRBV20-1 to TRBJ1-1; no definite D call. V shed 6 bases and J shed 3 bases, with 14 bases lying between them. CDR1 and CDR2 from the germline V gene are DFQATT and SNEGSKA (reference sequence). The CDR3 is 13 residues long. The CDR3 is CSATKTSYTEAFF. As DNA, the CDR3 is TGCAGTGCAACGAAAACCTCCTACACTGAAGCTTTCTTT.

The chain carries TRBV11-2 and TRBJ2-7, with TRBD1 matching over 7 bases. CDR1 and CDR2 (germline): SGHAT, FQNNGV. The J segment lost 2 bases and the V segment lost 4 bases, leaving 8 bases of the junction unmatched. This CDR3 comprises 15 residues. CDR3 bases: TGTGCCAGCAGCTCATCGGGACAGCCGACCTACGAGCAGTACTTC. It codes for CASSSSGQPTYEQYF.

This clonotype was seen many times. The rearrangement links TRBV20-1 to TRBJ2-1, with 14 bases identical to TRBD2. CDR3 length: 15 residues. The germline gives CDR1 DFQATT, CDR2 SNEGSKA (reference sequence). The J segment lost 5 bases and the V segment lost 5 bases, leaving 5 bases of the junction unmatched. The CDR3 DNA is TGCAGTGCTCGACCGGGACTAGCGGGAGACAATGAGCAGTTCTTC. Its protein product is CSARPGLAGDNEQFF.

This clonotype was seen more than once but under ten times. CDR3 in DNA: TGTGCCAGCAGCCGAGACTGGACTAGCGGATACAATGAGCAGTTCTTC. It translates to CASSRDWTSGYNEQFF. The chain employs TRBV7-2 and TRBJ2-1, with 10 bases identical to TRBD2. Germline V gives CDR1 SGHTA, CDR2 FQGNSA. The CDR3 has 16 amino acids. The V segment lost 5 bases and the J segment 4 bases; nucleotides outside the gene matches: 8.

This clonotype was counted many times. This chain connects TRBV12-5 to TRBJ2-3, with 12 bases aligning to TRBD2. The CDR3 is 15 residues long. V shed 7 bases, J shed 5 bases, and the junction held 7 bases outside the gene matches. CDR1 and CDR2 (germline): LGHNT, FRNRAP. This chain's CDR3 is CASAIILAGGDTQYF. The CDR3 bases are TGTGCTAGTGCCATCATACTAGCGGGGGGAGATACGCAGTATTTT.

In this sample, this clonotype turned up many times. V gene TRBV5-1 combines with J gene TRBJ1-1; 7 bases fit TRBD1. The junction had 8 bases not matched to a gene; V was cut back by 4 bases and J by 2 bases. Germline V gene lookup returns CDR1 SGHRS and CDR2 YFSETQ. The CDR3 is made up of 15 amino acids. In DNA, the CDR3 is TGCGCCAGCAGCCCGTTGGACAGGATAAACACTGAAGCTTTCTTT. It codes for CASSPLDRINTEAFF. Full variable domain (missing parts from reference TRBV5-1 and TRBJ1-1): KAGVTQTPRYLIKTRGQQVTLSCSPISGHRSVSWYQQTPGQGLQFLFEYFSETQRNKGNFPGRFSGRQFSNSRSEMNVSTLELGDSALYLCASSPLDRINTEAFFGQGTRLTVV.

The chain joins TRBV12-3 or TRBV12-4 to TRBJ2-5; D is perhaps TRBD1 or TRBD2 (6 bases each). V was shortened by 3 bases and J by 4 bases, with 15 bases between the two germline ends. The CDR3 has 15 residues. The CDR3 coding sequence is TGTGCCAGCAGTTTTGGCAGGGGAGGTTTAGAGACCCAGTACTTC. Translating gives CASSFGRGGLETQYF.

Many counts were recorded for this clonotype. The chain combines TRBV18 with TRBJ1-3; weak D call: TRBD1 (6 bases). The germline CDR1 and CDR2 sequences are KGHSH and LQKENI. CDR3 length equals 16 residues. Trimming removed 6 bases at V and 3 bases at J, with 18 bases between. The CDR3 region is CASSPRPRGSGNTIYF. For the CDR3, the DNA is TGTGCCAGCTCCCCTCGTCCGAGGGGGAGTGGAAACACCATATATTTT.

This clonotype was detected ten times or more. The DNA of the CDR3 is TGTGCCAGCAGCTTCCTTTTGAGCTCTGGAAACACCATATATTTT. Translation: CASSFLLSSGNTIYF. The V call is TRBV7-9, the J call TRBJ1-3, with D unclear. Germline lookup yields CDR1 SEHNR and CDR2 FQNEAQ (reference sequence). The CDR3 spans 15 residues. Trimming took off 3 bases at V and 0 bases at J, with 9 bases between the two ends.

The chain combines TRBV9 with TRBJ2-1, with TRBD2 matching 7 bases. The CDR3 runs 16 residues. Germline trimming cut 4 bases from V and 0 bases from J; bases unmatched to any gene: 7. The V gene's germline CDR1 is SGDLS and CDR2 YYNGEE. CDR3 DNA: TGTGCCAGCAGCCCAATCGGGACTATCTCCTACAATGAGCAGTTCTTC. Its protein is CASSPIGTISYNEQFF.

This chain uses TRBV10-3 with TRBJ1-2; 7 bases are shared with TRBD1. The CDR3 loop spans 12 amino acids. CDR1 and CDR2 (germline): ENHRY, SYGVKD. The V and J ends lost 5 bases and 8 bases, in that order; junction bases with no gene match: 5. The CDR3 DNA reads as TGTGCCATCAGTCGGGACAGCGACGGCTACACCTTC. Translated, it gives CAISRDSDGYTF.

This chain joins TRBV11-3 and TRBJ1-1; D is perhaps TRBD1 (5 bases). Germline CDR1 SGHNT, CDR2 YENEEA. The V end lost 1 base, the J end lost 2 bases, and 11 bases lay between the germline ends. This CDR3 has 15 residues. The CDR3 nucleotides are TGTGCCAGCAGCTTAGGGGGCCTCAGCAACACTGAAGCTTTCTTT. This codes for CASSLGGLSNTEAFF.

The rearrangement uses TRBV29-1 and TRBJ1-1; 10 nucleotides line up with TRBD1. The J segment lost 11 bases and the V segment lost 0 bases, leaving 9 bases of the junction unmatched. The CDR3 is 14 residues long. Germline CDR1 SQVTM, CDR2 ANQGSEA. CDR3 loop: CSVEEAGTGVKAFF. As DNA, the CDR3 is TGCAGCGTTGAAGAGGCCGGGACAGGGGTTAAGGCTTTCTTT.

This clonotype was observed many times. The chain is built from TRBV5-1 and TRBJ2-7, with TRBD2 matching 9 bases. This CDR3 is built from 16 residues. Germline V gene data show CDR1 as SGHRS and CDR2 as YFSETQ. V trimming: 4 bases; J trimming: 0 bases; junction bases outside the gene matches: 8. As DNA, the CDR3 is TGCGCCAGCAGCCATCACCTTAGCGGGAGCTCCTACGAGCAGTACTTC. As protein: CASSHHLSGSSYEQYF. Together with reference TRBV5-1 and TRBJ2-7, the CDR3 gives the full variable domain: KAGVTQTPRYLIKTRGQQVTLSCSPISGHRSVSWYQQTPGQGLQFLFEYFSETQRNKGNFPGRFSGRQFSNSRSEMNVSTLELGDSALYLCASSHHLSGSSYEQYFGPGTRLTVT.

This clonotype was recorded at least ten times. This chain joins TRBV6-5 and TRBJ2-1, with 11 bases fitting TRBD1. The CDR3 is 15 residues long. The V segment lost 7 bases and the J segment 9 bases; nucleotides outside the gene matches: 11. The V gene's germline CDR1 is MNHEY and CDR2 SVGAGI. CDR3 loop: CASNPLGQGAVEQFF. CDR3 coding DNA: TGTGCCAGCAATCCCCTAGGACAGGGGGCGGTTGAGCAGTTCTTC.

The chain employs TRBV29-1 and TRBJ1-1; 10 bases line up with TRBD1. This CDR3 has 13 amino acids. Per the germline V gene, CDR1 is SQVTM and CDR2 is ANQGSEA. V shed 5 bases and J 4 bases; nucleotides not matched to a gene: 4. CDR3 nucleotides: TGCAGCGTTCCCGGGACAGGGGCCACTGAAGCTTTCTTT. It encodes CSVPGTGATEAFF.

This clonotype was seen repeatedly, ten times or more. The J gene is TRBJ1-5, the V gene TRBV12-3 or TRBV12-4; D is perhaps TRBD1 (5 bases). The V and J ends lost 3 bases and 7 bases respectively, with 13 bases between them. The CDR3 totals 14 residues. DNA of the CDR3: TGTGCCAGCAGTTTCGGTCAGGGTCTACAGCCCCAGCATTTT. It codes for CASSFGQGLQPQHF.

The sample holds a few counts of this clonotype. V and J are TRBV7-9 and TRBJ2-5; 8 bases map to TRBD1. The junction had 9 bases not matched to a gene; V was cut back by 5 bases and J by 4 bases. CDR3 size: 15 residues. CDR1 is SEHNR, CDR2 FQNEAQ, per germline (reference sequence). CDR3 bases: TGTGCCAGCAGCGCTGGAGGACAGGGAAGAGAGACCCAGTACTTC. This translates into CASSAGGQGRETQYF.

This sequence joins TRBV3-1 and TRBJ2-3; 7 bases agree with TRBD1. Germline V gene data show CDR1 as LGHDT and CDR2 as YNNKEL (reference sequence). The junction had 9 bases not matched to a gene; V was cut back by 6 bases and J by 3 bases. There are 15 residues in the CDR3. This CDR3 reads CASRHQTGNTDTQYF. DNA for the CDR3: TGTGCCAGCAGACATCAGACAGGGAATACAGATACGCAGTATTTT.

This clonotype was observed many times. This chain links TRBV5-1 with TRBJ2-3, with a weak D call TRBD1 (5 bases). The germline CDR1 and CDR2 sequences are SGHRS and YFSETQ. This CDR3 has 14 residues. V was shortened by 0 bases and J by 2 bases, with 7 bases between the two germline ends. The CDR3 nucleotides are TGCGCCAGCAGCTTGGGACAGAACACAGATACGCAGTATTTT. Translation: CASSLGQNTDTQYF. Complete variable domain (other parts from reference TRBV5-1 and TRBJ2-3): KAGVTQTPRYLIKTRGQQVTLSCSPISGHRSVSWYQQTPGQGLQFLFEYFSETQRNKGNFPGRFSGRQFSNSRSEMNVSTLELGDSALYLCASSLGQNTDTQYFGPGTRLTVL.

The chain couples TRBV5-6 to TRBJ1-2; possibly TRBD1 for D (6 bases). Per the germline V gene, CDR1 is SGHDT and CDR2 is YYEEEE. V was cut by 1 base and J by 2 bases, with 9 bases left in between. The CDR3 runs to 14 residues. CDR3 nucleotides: TGTGCCAGCAGCTTGCCAGGGGCGAACTATGGCTACACCTTC. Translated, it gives CASSLPGANYGYTF.